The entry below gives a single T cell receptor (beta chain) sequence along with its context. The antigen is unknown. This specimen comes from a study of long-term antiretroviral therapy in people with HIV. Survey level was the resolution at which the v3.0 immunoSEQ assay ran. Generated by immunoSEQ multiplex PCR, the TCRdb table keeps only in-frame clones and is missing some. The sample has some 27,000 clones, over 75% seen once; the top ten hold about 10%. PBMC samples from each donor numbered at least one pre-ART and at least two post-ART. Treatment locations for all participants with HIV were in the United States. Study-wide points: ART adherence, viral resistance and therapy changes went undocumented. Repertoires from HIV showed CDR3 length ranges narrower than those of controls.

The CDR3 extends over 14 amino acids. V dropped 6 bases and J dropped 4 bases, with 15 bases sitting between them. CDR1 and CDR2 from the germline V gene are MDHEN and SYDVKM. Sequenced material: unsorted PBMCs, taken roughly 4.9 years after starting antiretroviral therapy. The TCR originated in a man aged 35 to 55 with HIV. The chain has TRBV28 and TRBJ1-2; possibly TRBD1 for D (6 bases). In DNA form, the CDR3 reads TGTGCCAGCAGCCTTGGGAGGACAGCCTATGGCTACACCTTC. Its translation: CASSLGRTAYGYTF.